The 29 T cell receptor beta chains in this list originate from one sample, sequenced in a study of chemoradiotherapy in HPV16-positive cancers. Using immunoSEQ multiplex PCR, the repertoire was profiled, and TCRdb retains in-frame clones only, with some absent. The table records tens of thousands of clones, approximately 80% of them present only once. Sequencing was performed on blood, taken from a patient who underwent chemoradiotherapy. All receptors come from a human donor with HPV-associated anogenital cancer.

This chain joins TRBV5-5 and TRBJ2-3, with D possibly matching TRBD2 (5 bases). The CDR3 is 16 amino acids. Germline V gene sequence: CDR1 SGHKS, CDR2 YYEKEE (reference sequence). V lost 4 bases, J lost 2 bases, and 17 bases lay in between. The CDR3 nucleotides are TGTGCCAGCAGCCTGGGTAGCGTCCTCTCCACAGATACGCAGTATTTT. It is translated as CASSLGSVLSTDTQYF.

The genes are TRBV5-1 and TRBJ2-3, with D possibly matching TRBD1 (6 bases). The CDR3 is made up of 15 amino acids. The V gene's germline CDR1 is SGHRS and CDR2 YFSETQ. V was cut by 3 bases and J by 1 base, with 12 bases left in between. The CDR3 loop reads CASSWGTTRTDTQYF. CDR3 nucleotides: TGCGCCAGCAGCTGGGGGACAACGCGCACAGATACGCAGTATTTT.

V is TRBV9 and J is TRBJ2-6; TRBD1 aligns across 9 bases. With 4 bases clipped from V and 4 bases from J, the junction kept 6 bases outside the gene matches. CDR1 SGDLS and CDR2 YYNGEE come from the germline V gene. This CDR3 contains 16 residues. The CDR3 DNA sequence: TGTGCCAGCAGCCAGGGGACAGGGAGCGGGGCCAACGTCCTGACTTTC. Its translation is CASSQGTGSGANVLTF.

V usage is TRBV30 and J usage is TRBJ2-5, with D unclear. The CDR3 spans 12 residues. Germline V CDR1 and CDR2: GTSNPN, SVGIG (reference sequence). Deletions cut 4 bases from V and 4 bases from J, with 10 bases between. The CDR3 nucleotides read TGTGCCTGGAACAGTCTAGGAGAGACCCAGTACTTC. It specifies CAWNSLGETQYF.

The chain is built from TRBV30 and TRBJ1-6; 8 positions match TRBD1. CDR3 length: 15 amino acids. V lost 2 bases and J lost 7; bases outside the gene matches: 7. CDR1 is GTSNPN, CDR2 SVGIG, per germline (reference sequence). The CDR3 sequence: CAWSLFQGANSPLHF. The CDR3 DNA reads TGTGCCTGGAGTCTTTTCCAGGGGGCAAATTCACCCCTCCACTTT.

The chain links TRBV2 to TRBJ2-7; D is uncertain. The germline gives CDR1 SNHLY, CDR2 FYNNEI. The germline V and J ends were trimmed by 7 bases and 3 bases, with 13 bases remaining between them. The CDR3 is 13 residues long. The CDR3 DNA is TGTGCCAGCAACCCACCCGGTCACTACGAGCAGTACGTC. This encodes CASNPPGHYEQYV.

This clone was seen a single time. V and J are TRBV7-8 and TRBJ2-5; D not certain. V lost 3 bases, J lost 2 bases, and 13 bases lay in between. This CDR3 region has 15 residues. Germline-derived CDR1 and CDR2 are SGHVS and FQNEAQ. CDR3 nucleotides: TGTGCCAGCAGCTTTCAAGTCGGGTGGCAAGAGACCCAGTACTTC. Translation gives CASSFQVGWQETQYF.

Only a few counts were recorded for this clone. The J gene is TRBJ1-6, the V gene TRBV7-9, with 7 positions matching TRBD1. Trimming at V came to 3 bases and at J to 9 bases, leaving 11 bases not matched to a gene. The CDR3 is made up of 16 amino acids. CDR1 SEHNR and CDR2 FQNEAQ come from the germline V gene (reference sequence). The CDR3 loop reads CASSFDREGFGSPLHF. The CDR3 region has the DNA TGTGCCAGCAGCTTCGACAGGGAAGGATTCGGTTCACCCCTCCACTTT. The full variable domain, completed using reference TRBV7-9 and TRBJ1-6, is DTGVSQNPRHKITKRGQNVTFRCDPISEHNRLYWYRQTLGQGPEFLTYFQNEAQLEKSRLLSDRFSAERPKGSFSTLEIQRTEQGDSAMYLCASSFDREGFGSPLHFGNGTRLTVT.

This chain joins TRBV7-9 and TRBJ1-4; 10 bases fit TRBD1. Germline V gives CDR1 SEHNR, CDR2 FQNEAQ (reference sequence). The CDR3 loop spans 12 amino acids. V trimming: 7 bases; J trimming: 8 bases; junction bases outside the gene matches: 1. The CDR3 spells CASTTGGEKLFF. The CDR3 nucleotides read TGTGCCAGCACGACAGGGGGCGAAAAACTGTTTTTT.

This rearrangement joins TRBV4-1 to TRBJ2-4; TRBD2 might be the D (6 bases). The V gene's germline CDR1 is MGHRA and CDR2 YSYEKL. Trimming removed 3 bases at V and 0 bases at J, with 9 bases between. The CDR3 consists of 15 residues. The CDR3 reads CASSHGGGAKNIQYF. CDR3 sequence (DNA): TGCGCCAGCAGCCACGGGGGTGGAGCCAAAAACATTCAGTACTTC.

This clone was observed a handful of times. The chain is built from TRBV7-2 and TRBJ1-2, with 10 nucleotides matching TRBD1. Germline trimming cut 5 bases from V and 7 bases from J; bases unmatched to any gene: 7. The CDR3 has 14 amino acids. Germline V gene lookup returns CDR1 SGHTA and CDR2 FQGNSA. The CDR3 DNA sequence: TGTGCCAGCAGCAGGGACAGGGGTGTTAGTGGCTACACCTTC. Translated, it gives CASSRDRGVSGYTF. Complete variable domain (other parts from reference TRBV7-2 and TRBJ1-2): GAGVSQSPSNKVTEKGKDVELRCDPISGHTALYWYRQSLGQGLEFLIYFQGNSAPDKSGLPSDRFSAERTGGSVSTLTIQRTQQEDSAVYLCASSRDRGVSGYTFGSGTRLTVV.

The CDR3 region is CAWSVLLGNTEAFF. The CDR3 nucleotides read TGTGCCTGGAGTGTACTTCTGGGAAACACTGAAGCTTTCTTT. V gene TRBV30 combines with J gene TRBJ1-1, with D unresolved. CDR1 and CDR2 from the germline V gene are GTSNPN and SVGIG (reference sequence). Trimming left V 0 bases short and J 2 bases short, with 10 bases between. The CDR3 runs 14 residues.

V is TRBV7-2 and J is TRBJ1-3; D gene unclear. CDR3 length: 14 residues. The germline CDR1 and CDR2 sequences are SGHTA and FQGNSA. Trimming cost V 5 bases and J 0 bases, with 8 bases left between them. CDR3 loop: CASSPISSGNTIYF. CDR3 DNA sequence: TGTGCCAGCAGCCCGATTAGCTCTGGAAACACCATATATTTT.

This rearrangement joins TRBV6-4 to TRBJ2-1, with D possibly matching TRBD1 (6 bases). V was pared by 11 bases and J by 4 bases, with 12 bases between. This CDR3 comprises 12 residues. Germline lookup yields CDR1 MRHNA and CDR2 SNTAGT. The CDR3 is CAFRTEYNEQFF. CDR3 DNA sequence: TGTGCCTTTCGGACAGAATACAATGAGCAGTTCTTC.

V usage is TRBV7-6 and J usage is TRBJ2-7; 7 bases align to TRBD1. V lost 5 bases and J lost 2; bases outside the gene matches: 6. CDR3 size: 14 residues. Germline loops: CDR1 SGHVS, CDR2 FNYEAQ. The CDR3 is CASSPGTVPYEQYF. CDR3 nucleotides: TGTGCCAGCAGCCCGGGGACAGTGCCCTACGAGCAGTACTTC.

This chain links TRBV5-1 with TRBJ1-6, with a tentative D call TRBD1 (5 bases). The V gene lost 4 bases and the J gene lost 3 bases, with 14 bases spanning the gap. CDR3 length: 16 residues. CDR1 and CDR2 (germline): SGHRS, YFSETQ. In DNA form, the CDR3 reads TGCGCCAGCAGCCCCGACAGAATCAACTATAATTCACCCCTCCACTTT. This sequence encodes CASSPDRINYNSPLHF. Together with reference TRBV5-1 and TRBJ1-6, the CDR3 gives the full variable domain: KAGVTQTPRYLIKTRGQQVTLSCSPISGHRSVSWYQQTPGQGLQFLFEYFSETQRNKGNFPGRFSGRQFSNSRSEMNVSTLELGDSALYLCASSPDRINYNSPLHFGNGTRLTVT.

J is TRBJ2-2 and V is TRBV7-2; 10 bases are shared with TRBD2. This CDR3 spans 15 amino acids. The germline V gene encodes CDR1 SGHTA and CDR2 FQGNSA. V lost 6 bases and J lost 1; bases outside the gene matches: 2. As DNA, the CDR3 is TGTGCCAGCAGGAGCGGGGGGGAGAACACCGGGGAGCTGTTTTTT. Its translation is CASRSGGENTGELFF. The entire variable domain, with the rest obtained from reference TRBV7-2 and TRBJ2-2, is as follows: GAGVSQSPSNKVTEKGKDVELRCDPISGHTALYWYRQSLGQGLEFLIYFQGNSAPDKSGLPSDRFSAERTGGSVSTLTIQRTQQEDSAVYLCASRSGGENTGELFFGEGSRLTVL.

The V and J genes are TRBV5-1 and TRBJ2-1; D unclear. V lost 1 base and J lost 3, with 14 bases in between. CDR1 is SGHRS and CDR2 is YFSETQ in the germline V gene. The CDR3 covers 16 residues. CDR3 in DNA: TGCGCCAGCAGCTTGCGACCGGGCCCCAACTACAATGAGCAGTTCTTC. As protein: CASSLRPGPNYNEQFF.

The chain employs TRBV27 and TRBJ2-7; TRBD2 matches at 8 bases. Trimming cost V 0 bases and J 3 bases; bases outside gene matches: 10. The CDR3 is 17 amino acids. The germline V gene encodes CDR1 MNHEY and CDR2 SMNVEV (reference sequence). In nucleotides, the CDR3 is TGTGCCAGCAGTTTATCGGTGGGGAGCGGGGGCCACTACGAGCAGTACTTC. Encoded protein: CASSLSVGSGGHYEQYF.

V is TRBV5-1 and J is TRBJ2-1, with 7 bases that match TRBD2. Trimming cost V 0 bases and J 5 bases; bases outside gene matches: 8. This CDR3 is 16 amino acids long. The germline V gene encodes CDR1 SGHRS and CDR2 YFSETQ. In DNA form, the CDR3 reads TGCGCCAGCAGCTTGGGAAGGTCTAGCGGTGACAATGAGCAGTTCTTC. Its protein product is CASSLGRSSGDNEQFF.

The genes are TRBV5-1 and TRBJ1-1; D remains unclear. The CDR3 runs 14 residues. V gave up 5 bases and J gave up 3 bases, with 14 bases separating them. CDR1 SGHRS and CDR2 YFSETQ come from the germline V gene. The CDR3 sequence: CASRRMDLDTEAFF. The CDR3 DNA sequence: TGCGCCAGCAGGCGTATGGATTTGGACACTGAAGCTTTCTTT.

This chain connects TRBV29-1 to TRBJ1-3, with D possibly matching TRBD1 (6 bases). This CDR3 has 15 residues. Looked up from germline, CDR1 is SQVTM and CDR2 is ANQGSEA. The ends were cut back, 6 bases at V and 2 bases at J, with 17 bases in the middle. CDR3 sequence (DNA): TGCAGCGTCTCAGACACAGGGAACGCTGGAAACACCATATATTTT. As protein: CSVSDTGNAGNTIYF. Supplemented by reference TRBV29-1 and TRBJ1-3, the full variable domain reads SAVISQKPSRDICQRGTSLTIQCQVDSQVTMMFWYRQQPGQSLTLIATANQGSEATYESGFVIDKFPISRPNLTFSTLTVSNMSPEDSSIYLCSVSDTGNAGNTIYFGEGSWLTVV.

V and J are TRBV11-2 and TRBJ2-7; D possibly corresponds to TRBD2 (7 bases). From germline, CDR1 is SGHAT and CDR2 FQNNGV. The CDR3 is 15 amino acids. V was shortened by 1 base and J by 4 bases, with 14 bases between the two germline ends. The CDR3 here is CASSLAGGTKYEQYF. The CDR3 DNA sequence: TGTGCCAGCAGCTTAGCGGGGGGCACTAAATACGAGCAGTACTTC.

The V gene is TRBV7-2, the J gene TRBJ1-2; D is perhaps TRBD1 (5 bases). The CDR3 has 18 residues. The ends were cut back, 2 bases at V and 0 bases at J, with 19 bases in the middle. Per the germline V gene, CDR1 is SGHTA and CDR2 is FQGNSA. The CDR3 nucleotides read TGTGCCAGCAGCTTACCCGCTAAAAGACAGACAACTAACTATGGCTACACCTTC. This gives the protein CASSLPAKRQTTNYGYTF.

The table lists this clone with a count of one. The J gene is TRBJ2-1, the V gene TRBV6-5, with TRBD2 matching over 8 bases. From germline, CDR1 is MNHEY and CDR2 SVGAGI. V trimming: 0 bases; J trimming: 5 bases; junction bases outside the gene matches: 6. The CDR3 runs 16 residues. The CDR3 DNA follows: TGTGCCAGCAGTTACTCGAACCGGGGGGGTGACAATGAGCAGTTCTTC. Protein sequence: CASSYSNRGGDNEQFF.

This sequence joins TRBV5-1 and TRBJ2-1; D is ambiguous. Per the germline V gene, CDR1 is SGHRS and CDR2 is YFSETQ. Trimming stripped 0 bases from V and 7 bases from J, with 8 bases between. CDR3 size: 13 residues. Here the CDR3 reads CASSLALENEQFF. The CDR3 DNA sequence: TGCGCCAGCAGCTTGGCCTTAGAGAATGAGCAGTTCTTC.

CDR3 sequence: CASIPGVLSDTQYF. The CDR3 nucleotides read TGTGCCAGCATCCCTGGGGTCTTATCAGATACGCAGTATTTT. The chain uses TRBV28 and TRBJ2-3; D is undetermined. CDR3 size: 14 residues. Trimming pared 7 bases from V and 4 bases from J, leaving 15 bases between. In germline, CDR1 is MDHEN, CDR2 SYDVKM. The complete variable domain, with remaining parts taken from reference TRBV28 and TRBJ2-3, reads DVKVTQSSRYLVKRTGEKVFLECVQDMDHENMFWYRQDPGLGLRLIYFSYDVKMKEKGDIPEGYSVSREKKERFSLILESASTNQTSMYLCASIPGVLSDTQYFGPGTRLTVL.

The gene calls are TRBV27 and TRBJ2-7, with D perhaps matching TRBD1 (5 bases). The V end was cut by 5 bases, the J end by 4 bases, with 18 bases between. Germline V lookup: CDR1 MNHEY, CDR2 SMNVEV (reference sequence). This CDR3 spans 15 amino acids. CDR3 nucleotide sequence: TGTGCCAGCAGTAGGTACCAGGGTGGAAAATACGAGCAGTACGTC. It encodes CASSRYQGGKYEQYV.

This clone has just a few counts. This chain connects TRBV29-1 to TRBJ1-2, with D possibly being TRBD1 (5 bases). The V gene's germline CDR1 is SQVTM and CDR2 ANQGSEA. V lost 5 bases and J 4 bases, leaving 11 bases between the germline ends. The CDR3 is 12 residues long. The DNA for the CDR3 is TGCAGCGTTCAATCAGGGTTCTATGGCTACACCTTC. The encoded protein is CSVQSGFYGYTF.